Below are 32 T cell receptor beta chains sequenced from a single sample in a study of cytomegalovirus exposure and HLA in healthy donors. A multiplex PCR was run with 60 Vbeta primers and 13 Jbeta primers. TCRdb's table, derived via immunoSEQ multiplex PCR, lists solely in-frame clones and lacks some. This sample's clone table lists some 51,000 clones. The specimen sequenced was PBMCs. These receptors all stem from a man aged 35-49 years in good health and CMV-seropositive.

CDR3: CASSVEGGYGYTF. The CDR3 nucleotides read TGTGCCAGCAGCGTAGAGGGAGGGTATGGCTACACCTTC. The chain employs TRBV9 and TRBJ1-2, with D uncertain. The germline V gene has CDR1 SGDLS and CDR2 YYNGEE. The germline V and J ends were trimmed by 0 bases and 5 bases, with 8 bases remaining between them. This CDR3 has 13 residues.

The rearrangement links TRBV6-1 to TRBJ2-5; 8 bases map to TRBD2. V dropped 3 bases and J dropped 5; count of bases not matched to a gene: 11. The CDR3 runs 16 residues. The V gene's germline CDR1 is MNHNS and CDR2 SASEGT. CDR3 amino acids: CASSDRRLAGRETQYF. The CDR3, as DNA: TGTGCCAGCAGTGATAGGAGGCTAGCGGGTCGGGAGACCCAGTACTTC.

The chain has TRBV29-1 and TRBJ2-5; a possible D gene is TRBD1 (6 bases). The V end was cut by 7 bases, the J end by 1 base, with 10 bases between. Germline loops: CDR1 SQVTM, CDR2 ANQGSEA. The CDR3 runs to 12 residues. The CDR3 sequence is CSEGTSQETQYF. For the CDR3, the DNA is TGCAGCGAAGGGACATCCCAAGAGACCCAGTACTTC.

The chain links TRBV28 to TRBJ2-7; 11 bases are shared with TRBD2. The length of the CDR3 is 14 residues. Germline V lookup: CDR1 MDHEN, CDR2 SYDVKM. Unmatched junction bases numbered 5, after V lost 1 base and J lost 9 bases. CDR3 sequence: CASSLLAGGRMQYF. The CDR3 coding sequence is TGTGCCAGCAGTTTATTAGCGGGAGGGCGTATGCAGTACTTC.

The rearrangement links TRBV7-3 to TRBJ2-1, with TRBD2 matching 7 bases. Germline CDR1 reads SGHTA; CDR2 reads FQGTGA. V dropped 2 bases and J dropped 5; count of bases not matched to a gene: 0. CDR3 size: 13 residues. CDR3 DNA sequence: TGTGCCAGCAGCTTAGCGGGAGACAATGAGCAGTTCTTC. It specifies CASSLAGDNEQFF.

The rearrangement links TRBV5-1 to TRBJ2-5; 10 positions agree with TRBD1. J was trimmed by 5 bases and V by 4 bases; bases with no gene match: 8. The CDR3 consists of 15 residues. The germline V gene has CDR1 SGHRS and CDR2 YFSETQ. CDR3 in amino acids: CASSRGTGELETQYF. The CDR3 DNA reads TGCGCCAGCAGCCGAGGGACAGGGGAATTGGAGACCCAGTACTTC.

The chain uses TRBV7-2 and TRBJ2-2; 11 bases match TRBD2. V shed 8 bases and J 1 base; nucleotides not matched to a gene: 0. CDR3 length equals 14 residues. Germline V lookup: CDR1 SGHTA, CDR2 FQGNSA. CDR3 nucleotides: TGTGCCAGCGGACTAGCGGGGAACACCGGGGAGCTGTTTTTT. Protein product: CASGLAGNTGELFF.

This sequence joins TRBV28 and TRBJ1-1; 7 bases are a match to TRBD1. The length of the CDR3 is 12 residues. Germline V gene data show CDR1 as MDHEN and CDR2 as SYDVKM. V shed 2 bases and J 11 bases; nucleotides not matched to a gene: 5. The CDR3 is CASSLKGATAFF. For the CDR3, the DNA is TGTGCCAGCAGTTTAAAGGGGGCCACGGCTTTCTTT. Full variable domain (outside the CDR3, taken from reference TRBV28 and TRBJ1-1): DVKVTQSSRYLVKRTGEKVFLECVQDMDHENMFWYRQDPGLGLRLIYFSYDVKMKEKGDIPEGYSVSREKKERFSLILESASTNQTSMYLCASSLKGATAFFGQGTRLTVV.

V gene TRBV4-1 combines with J gene TRBJ2-3, with 7 bases lining up with TRBD2. Germline V gene lookup returns CDR1 MGHRA and CDR2 YSYEKL. V dropped 0 bases and J dropped 6; count of bases not matched to a gene: 9. The CDR3 runs 16 residues. CDR3 sequence reads: CASSQEGGGSRDTQYF. CDR3 nucleotides: TGCGCCAGCAGCCAAGAGGGGGGAGGGTCAAGGGATACGCAGTATTTT.

J is TRBJ2-7 and V is TRBV11-2, with 7 bases lining up with TRBD1. The V gene's germline CDR1 is SGHAT and CDR2 FQNNGV. After removal of 5 bases from V and 2 bases from J, the junction contained 3 bases not matched to a gene. This CDR3 has 13 amino acids. Written as DNA, the CDR3 is TGTGCCAGCAGCCCCGGGACAGCCTACGAGCAGTACTTC. It codes for CASSPGTAYEQYF.

This chain uses TRBV7-2 with TRBJ2-2; TRBD1 aligns across 9 bases. The CDR3 contains 16 residues. J lost 3 bases, V lost 5 bases, and 7 bases had no gene match. CDR1 and CDR2 (germline): SGHTA, FQGNSA. The DNA of the CDR3 is TGTGCCAGCAGCCCACAGGGGGCGCGGGACACCGGGGAGCTGTTTTTT. This codes for CASSPQGARDTGELFF.

The chain couples TRBV19 to TRBJ2-7, with 10 bases fitting TRBD2. The CDR3 sequence is 14 residues long. CDR1 and CDR2 (germline): LNHDA, SQIVND (reference sequence). V was clipped by 5 bases and J by 0 bases; unmatched bases: 1. CDR3 DNA sequence: TGTGCCAGTAGTTGGACTAGCGGCTCCTACGAGCAGTACTTC. This gives the protein CASSWTSGSYEQYF.

A note on this clone: The sample has other DNA sequences that encode this CDR3 too. The chain employs TRBV29-1 and TRBJ1-1; 8 positions match TRBD1. This CDR3 is 13 amino acids long. With V trimmed by 7 bases and J by 1 base, 5 bases remained unmatched. The germline gives CDR1 SQVTM, CDR2 ANQGSEA. CDR3: CSGRTGPNTEAFF. DNA for the CDR3: TGCAGCGGACGGACAGGGCCGAACACTGAAGCTTTCTTT. Based on the CDR3 plus reference TRBV29-1 and TRBJ1-1, the full variable domain is SAVISQKPSRDICQRGTSLTIQCQVDSQVTMMFWYRQQPGQSLTLIATANQGSEATYESGFVIDKFPISRPNLTFSTLTVSNMSPEDSSIYLCSGRTGPNTEAFFGQGTRLTVV.

The chain uses TRBV4-1 and TRBJ2-3; TRBD1 aligns across 9 bases. Germline V CDR1 and CDR2: MGHRA, YSYEKL. CDR3 length: 15 residues. After removal of 4 bases from V and 5 bases from J, the junction contained 7 bases not matched to a gene. CDR3 coding DNA: TGCGCCAGCAGCCTACCGGGACAGGGTGTAGATACGCAGTATTTT. This gives the protein CASSLPGQGVDTQYF.

Worth noting for this clone: A junction end diverges from the germline sequence, so it may reflect a read error. The V and J genes are TRBV5-4 and TRBJ2-5; 8 bases fit TRBD1. The germline V gene has CDR1 SGHNT and CDR2 YYREEE (reference sequence). The CDR3 spans 16 residues. In nucleotides, the CDR3 is TGTGCCAGCAGCCCATCCTTCGGGACAGGCGGTGAGACCCGGTACTTC. This encodes CASSPSFGTGGETRYF.

V and J are TRBV6-5 and TRBJ2-7, with a weak D call TRBD1 (6 bases). Germline CDR1 is MNHEY and CDR2 is SVGAGI. V was shortened by 2 bases and J by 3 bases, with 17 bases between the two germline ends. This CDR3 is built from 16 residues. Written as DNA, the CDR3 is TGTGCCAGCAGTTACATCACGGCCGGCAGGGGCTACGAGCAGTACTTC. This sequence encodes CASSYITAGRGYEQYF.

The V gene is TRBV29-1, the J gene TRBJ2-4, with D possibly matching TRBD2 (5 bases). The CDR3 consists of 13 residues. CDR1 is SQVTM, CDR2 ANQGSEA, per germline. Trimming cost V 6 bases and J 6 bases, with 15 bases left between them. This chain's CDR3 is CSVRGKVGNIQYF. CDR3 bases: TGCAGCGTCCGAGGGAAAGTAGGAAACATTCAGTACTTC.

The gene calls are TRBV28 and TRBJ2-7, with 8 bases lining up with TRBD1. CDR1 MDHEN and CDR2 SYDVKM come from the germline V gene. Germline trimming cut 4 bases from V and 3 bases from J; bases unmatched to any gene: 14. CDR3 size: 17 residues. CDR3 region: CASSSLTLDRELYEQYF. CDR3 DNA sequence: TGTGCCAGCAGTTCCCTAACCTTGGACAGGGAGCTCTACGAGCAGTACTTC. Together with reference TRBV28 and TRBJ2-7, the CDR3 gives the full variable domain: DVKVTQSSRYLVKRTGEKVFLECVQDMDHENMFWYRQDPGLGLRLIYFSYDVKMKEKGDIPEGYSVSREKKERFSLILESASTNQTSMYLCASSSLTLDRELYEQYFGPGTRLTVT.

V gene TRBV9 combines with J gene TRBJ2-3; possibly TRBD2 for D (6 bases). In germline, CDR1 is SGDLS, CDR2 YYNGEE. Trimming removed 3 bases at V and 1 base at J, with 15 bases between. The CDR3 is 16 amino acids. The CDR3 sequence is CASSDARASGTDTQYF. The CDR3 DNA is TGTGCCAGCAGCGACGCCAGGGCTAGCGGCACAGATACGCAGTATTTT.

Regarding this clone: In the same sample, other DNA sequences code for this CDR3. The V and J genes are TRBV30 and TRBJ2-5, with TRBD2 matching over 7 bases. The CDR3 runs 13 residues. The junction had 7 bases not matched to a gene; V was cut back by 5 bases and J by 4 bases. Germline V gene data show CDR1 as GTSNPN and CDR2 as SVGIG (reference sequence). DNA for the CDR3: TGTGCCTGGGGGGGGGTGGGTGGAGAGACCCAGTACTTC. It specifies CAWGGVGGETQYF. Supplemented by reference TRBV30 and TRBJ2-5, the full variable domain reads SQTIHQWPATLVQPVGSPLSLECTVEGTSNPNLYWYRQAAGRGLQLLFYSVGIGQISSEVPQNLSASRPQDRQFILSSKKLLLSDSGFYLCAWGGVGGETQYFGPGTRLLVL.

V usage is TRBV7-8 and J usage is TRBJ2-3, with 14 bases matching TRBD2. V was pared by 0 bases and J by 4 bases, with 9 bases of the junction left unmatched. The CDR3 covers 19 residues. CDR1 is SGHVS and CDR2 is FQNEAQ in the germline V gene. CDR3 sequence (DNA): TGTGCCAGCAGCTTAGCGTTTGGGGGACTAGCGGGAGTGTCAGATACGCAGTATTTT. Protein: CASSLAFGGLAGVSDTQYF. The whole variable domain, filled in from reference TRBV7-8 and TRBJ2-3, reads GAGVSQSPRYKVAKRGQDVALRCDPISGHVSLFWYQQALGQGPEFLTYFQNEAQLDKSGLPSDRFFAERPEGSVSTLKIQRTQQEDSAVYLCASSLAFGGLAGVSDTQYFGPGTRLTVL.

The rearrangement uses TRBV7-8 and TRBJ2-5, with D uncertain. The J call could be wrong; TRBJ2-7 is a better fit for the DNA end. The CDR3 loop spans 13 amino acids. Germline CDR1 is SGHVS and CDR2 is FQNEAQ. CDR3 in amino acids: CASSLGPLREQYF. The CDR3 DNA sequence: TGTGCCAGCAGCTTAGGTCCCTTGCGCGAGCAGTACTTC.

To note about this clone: Other DNA sequences from this sample encode an identical CDR3 as well. CDR3 coding DNA: TGTGCCAGCAGTGTGGGACAGGGAGACGAGCAGTACTTC. Protein product: CASSVGQGDEQYF. The genes are TRBV2 and TRBJ2-7, with 9 bases lining up with TRBD1. The CDR3 covers 13 residues. The germline CDR1 and CDR2 sequences are SNHLY and FYNNEI. Trimming took 4 bases from V and 5 from J; bases not matched to a gene: 3.

The chain links TRBV11-2 to TRBJ2-7, with TRBD2 matching over 11 bases. Looked up from germline, CDR1 is SGHAT and CDR2 is FQNNGV. With 5 bases clipped from V and 3 bases from J, the junction kept 9 bases outside the gene matches. The CDR3 totals 16 residues. For the CDR3, the DNA is TGTGCCAGCAGCGAAGGGACTAGCGGTTACCACTACGAGCAGTACTTC. Amino acids: CASSEGTSGYHYEQYF.

The chain couples TRBV13 to TRBJ1-2; D uncertain. CDR1 is PRHDT, CDR2 FYEKMQ, per germline (reference sequence). There are 14 residues in the CDR3. Trimming shortened V by 2 bases and J by 9 bases, and 16 bases separated the two germline ends. In DNA form, the CDR3 reads TGTGCCAGCAGCTTAAGGGCTTTAGGACTGAGCTACACCTTC. This sequence encodes CASSLRALGLSYTF. The full variable domain, rest sourced from reference TRBV13 and TRBJ1-2, is AAGVIQSPRHLIKEKRETATLKCYPIPRHDTVYWYQQGPGQDPQFLISFYEKMQSDKGSIPDRFSAQQFSDYHSELNMSSLELGDSALYFCASSLRALGLSYTFGSGTRLTVV.

This chain uses TRBV5-5 with TRBJ2-1, with 8 bases lining up with TRBD1. The germline V gene has CDR1 SGHKS and CDR2 YYEKEE (reference sequence). The V segment lost 4 bases and the J segment 2 bases; nucleotides outside the gene matches: 5. This CDR3 is built from 15 residues. In nucleotides, the CDR3 is TGTGCCAGCAGCCTCGGACAGGGTACCTACAATGAGCAGTTCTTC. Amino acids: CASSLGQGTYNEQFF.

This rearrangement joins TRBV18 to TRBJ1-2, with TRBD1 matching over 8 bases. CDR1 is KGHSH, CDR2 LQKENI, per germline. Trimming took 6 bases from V and 3 from J; bases not matched to a gene: 9. The CDR3 covers 15 residues. This CDR3 is CASSTGGQGDYGYTF. The DNA of the CDR3 is TGTGCCAGCTCCACTGGCGGACAGGGCGACTATGGCTACACCTTC.

The chain couples TRBV5-1 to TRBJ2-5; 7 positions match TRBD2. In germline, CDR1 is SGHRS, CDR2 YFSETQ. The CDR3 is made up of 12 amino acids. Trimming cost V 3 bases and J 7 bases; bases outside gene matches: 3. The CDR3 DNA reads TGCGCCAGCAGCTCGGGGAGGGGGACCCAGTACTTC. Its protein product is CASSSGRGTQYF.

This CDR3 reads CASSEGLAGDGETQYF. In nucleotides, the CDR3 is TGTGCCAGCAGCGAGGGACTAGCGGGAGATGGGGAGACCCAGTACTTC. The rearrangement joins TRBV11-3 to TRBJ2-5, with 14 bases matching TRBD2. J was trimmed by 5 bases and V by 5 bases; bases with no gene match: 7. Germline V gene sequence: CDR1 SGHNT, CDR2 YENEEA. The CDR3 totals 16 residues.

The V and J genes are TRBV19 and TRBJ2-3; TRBD2 matches 7 bases. Looked up from germline, CDR1 is LNHDA and CDR2 is SQIVND (reference sequence). V lost 5 bases to trimming and J lost 8 bases; unmatched junction nucleotides: 10. The CDR3 sequence is 14 residues long. The CDR3 coding sequence is TGTGCCAGTAGTGTCTCCAGGAGGGAGGGTACGCAGTATTTT. It specifies CASSVSRREGTQYF. The variable domain in full, with the rest retrieved from reference TRBV19 and TRBJ2-3, is DGGITQSPKYLFRKEGQNVTLSCEQNLNHDAMYWYRQDPGQGLRLIYYSQIVNDFQKGDIAEGYSVSREKKESFPLTVTSAQKNPTAFYLCASSVSRREGTQYFGPGTRLTVL.

This rearrangement joins TRBV28 to TRBJ1-6; maybe TRBD1 (5 bases). The germline gives CDR1 MDHEN, CDR2 SYDVKM. Trimming shortened V by 5 bases and J by 10 bases, and 12 bases separated the two germline ends. The CDR3 has 13 amino acids. CDR3 coding DNA: TGTGCCAGCAGTCCCCCCAGGGAATCACCCCTCCACTTT. Translation gives CASSPPRESPLHF.

The chain joins TRBV5-1 to TRBJ2-5; D unresolved. Between the trimmed V and J ends, which lost 0 bases and 1 base, there was a span of 4 bases. Germline V gene data show CDR1 as SGHRS and CDR2 as YFSETQ. The CDR3 consists of 13 residues. The CDR3 nucleotides are TGCGCCAGCAGCTTGGTCCTCCAAGAGACCCAGTACTTC. Its protein is CASSLVLQETQYF.